This T cell receptor (beta chain) was identified during a study of monozygotic twins with cystic fibrosis. Study findings and constraints: V usage most resembled the co-twin in 13 of 16 pairs. Low clonality (median roughly 0.0099) suggested a mostly naive repertoire.

Repertoires were generated with immunoSEQ multiplex PCR, while TCRdb's copy carries only in-frame clones and drops some. This table has 20,000 to 25,000 clones, 95% to 98% appearing once. Note on this clone: Its antigen remains unidentified.

Per the germline V gene, CDR1 is MNHNS and CDR2 is SASEGT. The CDR3 spans 14 residues. V shed 7 bases and J shed 2 bases, with 15 bases lying between them. The clonotype comes from a girl between 10 and 17 years old with cystic fibrosis. This sequence joins TRBV6-1 and TRBJ2-7; TRBD2 might be the D (5 bases). Sequences were obtained from blood. The CDR3 spells CASTRSGLAYEQYF. CDR3 bases: TGTGCCAGCACGAGAAGTGGACTCGCCTACGAGCAGTACTTC.